This entry concerns a single T cell receptor (beta chain). This CDR3 contains 13 residues. Per germline, CDR1 LGHNA and CDR2 YNFKEQ. J gave up 7 bases and V 4 bases, and 3 bases lay outside the gene matches. This specimen comes from a study of sequential checkpoint blockade in melanoma. At the level of the study: First-line arms were nivolumab then ipilimumab, or the reverse, randomized 1:1.

The assay was immunoSEQ multiplex PCR, and TCRdb's table has in-frame clones only and misses some. The sample contains under 13,000 clones, about three fifths of which appear only once. As to treatment: randomized to nivolumab then ipilimumab (arm A) or the reverse (arm B). None of the patients previously received DNA-damaging chemotherapy. Sorted cells were live CD3+CD8+, lacking CD19 and CD56, from PBMCs. V usage is TRBV4-2 and J usage is TRBJ1-2, with TRBD1 matching 10 bases. The specimen comprised CD8+ T cells sorted from blood (inferred from file names), sampled from a patient given nivolumab and ipilimumab in sequence. The TCR originated in a human donor with melanoma. The CDR3 DNA reads TGTGCCAGCAGCCCCCGGACAGGGGGTGGCTACACCTTC. It encodes CASSPRTGGGYTF.